The next 15 T cell receptor beta chains were all read from a single sample in a study of cytomegalovirus exposure and HLA in healthy donors (TCRdb year 2017). Library creation used the immunoSEQ multiplex PCR assay. A mixture of 60 forward primers for TCR Vbeta segments and 13 reverse primers for TCR Jbeta segments was used in the multiplex PCR. TCRdb took over this immuneACCESS table, retaining in-frame rearrangements with V and J assigned. Such tables are incomplete; in checked studies, under half of the missing clones stem from an unresolved V gene, and the remainder is unexplained. Present in this sample are some 70,000 clones, around three quarters of which were seen just once. Around 6% of the sample goes to the ten largest clones. The source material was PBMCs. All receptors come from a man in his forties or fifties in good health and CMV-seronegative.

This rearrangement joins TRBV29-1 to TRBJ2-5; D remains ambiguous. Germline-derived CDR1 and CDR2 are SQVTM and ANQGSEA. CDR3 size: 10 residues. The V end was cut by 5 bases, the J end by 10 bases, with 11 bases between. CDR3 DNA sequence: TGCAGCGTTATAAAGAGAAGCCAGTACTTC. Residues: CSVIKRSQYF.

This clone was counted only a few times. The chain joins TRBV28 to TRBJ1-5; the D gene is possibly TRBD1 (5 bases). Germline V gives CDR1 MDHEN, CDR2 SYDVKM. The CDR3 totals 15 residues. V was trimmed by 5 bases and J by 6 bases, leaving 17 bases between them. The CDR3 region has the DNA TGTGCCAGCAGTACCCGCGTTTGGGGCTCTCAGCCCCAGCATTTT. Amino acids: CASSTRVWGSQPQHF.

The chain carries TRBV14 and TRBJ1-1; possibly TRBD1 for D (5 bases). The CDR3 runs 14 residues. From germline, CDR1 is SGHDN and CDR2 FVKESK. V lost 1 base and J lost 4, with 10 bases in between. The CDR3 sequence: CASSQVPGFTEAFF. The CDR3 DNA reads as TGTGCCAGCAGCCAAGTCCCAGGGTTCACTGAAGCTTTCTTT.

CDR3 in amino acids: CASSPMGGGTGELFF. CDR3 nucleotides: TGTGCCAGCAGCCCTATGGGAGGAGGCACCGGGGAGCTGTTTTTT. V and J are TRBV5-4 and TRBJ2-2, with D possibly TRBD2 on 6 matching bases. Germline V gene sequence: CDR1 SGHNT, CDR2 YYREEE (reference sequence). The germline V and J ends were trimmed by 4 bases and 4 bases, with 14 bases remaining between them. This CDR3 comprises 15 residues.

V usage is TRBV6-5 and J usage is TRBJ2-6, with D hard to call. V lost 6 bases, J lost 3 bases, and 3 bases lay in between. Germline CDR1 reads MNHEY; CDR2 reads SVGAGI. The CDR3 is 12 amino acids. The CDR3: CASRYGANVLTF. In nucleotides, the CDR3 is TGTGCCAGCAGGTATGGGGCCAACGTCCTGACTTTC.

Turning to this clone: Other DNA sequences in this sample translate to the same CDR3. The chain links TRBV20-1 to TRBJ1-2; D is undetermined. V shed 8 bases and J shed 4 bases, with 11 bases lying between them. Looked up from germline, CDR1 is DFQATT and CDR2 is SNEGSKA (reference sequence). The length of the CDR3 is 11 residues. CDR3 DNA sequence: TGCAGTTCCAAGTTTAGCTATGGCTACACCTTC. Amino acid sequence: CSSKFSYGYTF.

This clone was observed a single time. The identical CDR3 is also encoded by other nucleotide sequences in the sample. The chain is built from TRBV6-5 and TRBJ1-1, with D possibly being TRBD1 (5 bases). Germline V gene sequence: CDR1 MNHEY, CDR2 SVGAGI. This CDR3 has 15 residues. Deletions cut 8 bases from V and 6 bases from J, with 22 bases between. The CDR3 nucleotides are TGTGCCAGCGCGCCTCCGGGCGGGGCAAGGTCTGAAGCTTTCTTT. Translation gives CASAPPGGARSEAFF.

The chain combines TRBV6-5 with TRBJ2-7; no definite D call. This CDR3 is 16 amino acids long. V was cut by 0 bases and J by 1 base, with 13 bases left in between. Germline V gene sequence: CDR1 MNHEY, CDR2 SVGAGI. In nucleotides, the CDR3 is TGTGCCAGCAGTTACTCGACTGGTCTCGGATCCTACGAGCAGTACTTC. Its protein product is CASSYSTGLGSYEQYF.

This chain connects TRBV5-6 to TRBJ1-1; 9 bases agree with TRBD1. Germline CDR1 SGHDT, CDR2 YYEEEE. The CDR3 runs 14 residues. The ends lost 5 bases at V and 4 bases at J; junction bases unmatched: 6. The CDR3 DNA reads as TGTGCCAGCAGGACCGGGACAGGGACCACTGAAGCTTTCTTT. Translation gives CASRTGTGTTEAFF.

V is TRBV28 and J is TRBJ1-6, with D possibly matching TRBD1 (5 bases). CDR1 is MDHEN, CDR2 SYDVKM, per germline. The CDR3 is made up of 17 amino acids. V was cut by 6 bases and J by 9 bases, with 24 bases left in between. Written as DNA, the CDR3 is TGTGCCAGCAGCCTCGCATGGGGGGGAGAGGCAATTTCACCCCTCCACTTT. It translates to CASSLAWGGEAISPLHF.

The chain joins TRBV6-5 to TRBJ1-5; D call uncertain. The V end lost 2 bases, the J end lost 4 bases, and 9 bases lay between the germline ends. Germline V gene sequence: CDR1 MNHEY, CDR2 SVGAGI. The CDR3 length is 14 residues. The CDR3 is CASSYERSNQPQHF. DNA of the CDR3: TGTGCCAGCAGTTACGAGCGCAGTAATCAGCCCCAGCATTTT.

V is TRBV30 and J is TRBJ1-5; tentative D call: TRBD1 (5 bases). Germline CDR1 GTSNPN, CDR2 SVGIG (reference sequence). This CDR3 spans 15 amino acids. V dropped 2 bases and J dropped 0 bases, with 11 bases sitting between them. CDR3 sequence (DNA): TGTGCCTGGAGTTGGGGGGGGAATAGCAATCAGCCCCAGCATTTT. The encoded protein is CAWSWGGNSNQPQHF.

This rearrangement joins TRBV7-9 to TRBJ2-5; D possibly corresponds to TRBD2 (5 bases). The CDR3 spans 14 residues. Germline lookup yields CDR1 SEHNR and CDR2 FQNEAQ (reference sequence). Trimming left V 2 bases short and J 5 bases short, with 12 bases between. CDR3 in amino acids: CASSLWNTGETQYF. The CDR3 nucleotides read TGTGCCAGCAGCTTATGGAATACGGGGGAGACCCAGTACTTC.

The rearrangement joins TRBV7-8 to TRBJ1-4; D unresolved. V was trimmed by 11 bases and J by 8 bases, leaving 12 bases between them. The germline CDR1 and CDR2 sequences are SGHVS and FQNEAQ. CDR3 length: 11 amino acids. The CDR3 protein is CAGSSSEKLFF. The CDR3 region has the DNA TGTGCCGGCTCTTCCTCCGAAAAACTGTTTTTT.

The chain recombines TRBV28 with TRBJ2-2, with TRBD1 matching 9 bases. Trimming cost V 5 bases and J 0 bases; bases outside gene matches: 4. Per the germline V gene, CDR1 is MDHEN and CDR2 is SYDVKM. This CDR3 has 16 residues. DNA for the CDR3: TGTGCCAGCAGTGATACAGGGGGCCCGAACACCGGGGAGCTGTTTTTT. Protein product: CASSDTGGPNTGELFF.